These 9 T cell receptor beta chains share one sample of origin, sequenced in a study of blood T cells in healthy people across ages. Together with a sample-barcoded 5' primer, a J-beta primer mix was included in a second PCR lasting roughly 6 to 12 cycles. TCRdb re-analysed the 5' RACE reads in MiXCR, keeping a single row per CDR3 protein. The sample yields approximately 1.5 million distinct CDR3 sequences, about 42% seen once. Input material: blood. These TCRs come from a woman between 18 and 29 years old in good health.

This clonotype was counted a few times. This chain links TRBV14 with TRBJ1-2; 8 bases line up with TRBD1. CDR1 SGHDN and CDR2 FVKESK come from the germline V gene. V lost 4 bases to trimming and J lost 4 bases; unmatched junction nucleotides: 5. CDR3 length: 14 residues. CDR3 sequence: CASSRRDRPYGYTF. CDR3 DNA: TGTGCCAGCAGCCGAAGGGACAGGCCCTATGGCTACACCTTC.

A few counts support this clonotype. This sequence joins TRBV6-6 and TRBJ2-7, with D tentatively TRBD1 (6 bases). CDR3 length equals 16 residues. The V gene lost 2 bases and the J gene lost 3 bases, with 17 bases spanning the gap. Germline V gene data show CDR1 as MNHNY and CDR2 as SVGAGI (reference sequence). CDR3 bases: TGTGCCAGCAGTTACGGCGGATCAGGGGAAGTCTACGAGCAGTACTTC. Its protein product is CASSYGGSGEVYEQYF.

The chain is built from TRBV15 and TRBJ2-1; a weak D match, TRBD1 (6 bases). Germline values: CDR1 LNHNV, CDR2 YYDKDF (reference sequence). The CDR3 consists of 16 residues. V was shortened by 0 bases and J by 7 bases, with 16 bases between the two germline ends. The CDR3 protein is CATSRDLADRGNEQFF. Written as DNA, the CDR3 is TGTGCCACCAGCAGAGATCTGGCAGATAGGGGGAATGAGCAGTTCTTC. Full variable domain (outside the CDR3, taken from reference TRBV15 and TRBJ2-1): DAMVIQNPRYQVTQFGKPVTLSCSQTLNHNVMYWYQQKSSQAPKLLFHYYDKDFNNEADTPDNFQSRRPNTSFCFLDIRSPGLGDTAMYLCATSRDLADRGNEQFFGPGTRLTVL.

This chain links TRBV25-1 with TRBJ1-2; D perhaps matches TRBD1 (6 bases). Germline CDR1 and CDR2: MGHDK and SYGVNS. Trimming cost V 4 bases and J 6 bases, with 12 bases left between them. This CDR3 has 13 amino acids. Here the CDR3 DNA reads TGTGCCAGCAGTGCTGCGGGGGCGGATGGCTACACCTTC. It translates to CASSAAGADGYTF.

This clonotype turned up a few times. The chain has TRBV19 and TRBJ1-2, with 10 bases lining up with TRBD1. The CDR3 spans 16 residues. V trimming: 7 bases; J trimming: 6 bases; junction bases outside the gene matches: 14. The V gene's germline CDR1 is LNHDA and CDR2 SQIVND (reference sequence). CDR3: CASNPSLSGTGDGYTF. CDR3 bases: TGTGCCAGTAACCCCTCCCTCTCTGGGACAGGGGATGGCTACACCTTC. Full variable domain (rest looked up from reference TRBV19 and TRBJ1-2): DGGITQSPKYLFRKEGQNVTLSCEQNLNHDAMYWYRQDPGQGLRLIYYSQIVNDFQKGDIAEGYSVSREKKESFPLTVTSAQKNPTAFYLCASNPSLSGTGDGYTFGSGTRLTVV.

The gene calls are TRBV20-1 and TRBJ2-4; 11 bases map to TRBD2. Germline lookup yields CDR1 DFQATT and CDR2 SNEGSKA (reference sequence). The V gene end was trimmed by 1 base and the J gene end by 13 bases; junction bases not matched to a gene: 3. This CDR3 region has 12 residues. The CDR3 is CSARVAGGPQYF. The DNA for the CDR3 is TGCAGTGCTAGAGTAGCGGGAGGGCCGCAGTACTTC.

V is TRBV7-9 and J is TRBJ2-2, with 12 bases fitting TRBD2. The ends lost 5 bases at V and 7 bases at J; junction bases unmatched: 8. This CDR3 is built from 16 residues. Germline CDR1 SEHNR, CDR2 FQNEAQ (reference sequence). The CDR3 DNA reads as TGTGCCAGCAGCATCGGACTAGCGGGAAGTCACGGGGAGCTGTTTTTT. Protein sequence: CASSIGLAGSHGELFF.

This clonotype came up a few times. The chain has TRBV7-9 and TRBJ2-1; D gene ambiguous. Germline loops: CDR1 SEHNR, CDR2 FQNEAQ (reference sequence). The CDR3 is 15 amino acids. V was pared by 3 bases and J by 3 bases, with 12 bases between. The DNA for the CDR3 is TGTGCCAGCAGCTTTGATGTAGTTTTCTACAATGAGCAGTTCTTC. It specifies CASSFDVVFYNEQFF.

This rearrangement joins TRBV29-1 to TRBJ2-5; 7 bases fit TRBD2. The CDR3 sequence is 14 residues long. Trimming at V came to 7 bases and at J to 11 bases, leaving 19 bases not matched to a gene. The germline CDR1 and CDR2 sequences are SQVTM and ANQGSEA. The CDR3 nucleotides read TGCAGCGCATCCTGGGGGGGGTCATACAATGAGCAGTACTTC. Its protein is CSASWGGSYNEQYF. Full variable domain (remainder filled in from reference TRBV29-1 and TRBJ2-5): SAVISQKPSRDICQRGTSLTIQCQVDSQVTMMFWYRQQPGQSLTLIATANQGSEATYESGFVIDKFPISRPNLTFSTLTVSNMSPEDSSIYLCSASWGGSYNEQYFGPGTRLLVL.